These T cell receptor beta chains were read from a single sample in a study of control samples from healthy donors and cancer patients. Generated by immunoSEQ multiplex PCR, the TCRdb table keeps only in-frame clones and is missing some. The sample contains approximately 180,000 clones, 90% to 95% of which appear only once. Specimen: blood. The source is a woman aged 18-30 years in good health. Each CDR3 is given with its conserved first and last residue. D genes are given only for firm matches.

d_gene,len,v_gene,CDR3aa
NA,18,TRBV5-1,CASSPTTPIQGSTDTQYF
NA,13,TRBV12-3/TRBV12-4,CASTRFGTYEQYF
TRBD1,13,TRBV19,CASSRDRGQPQHF
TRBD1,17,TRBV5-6,CASSPRQGARGANVLTF
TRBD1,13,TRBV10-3,CAITGQFTGELFF
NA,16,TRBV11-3,CASSEITIRDSGELFF
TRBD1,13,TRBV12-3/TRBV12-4,CASTQDRASPLHF
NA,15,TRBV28,CASSFLRLSNEKLFF
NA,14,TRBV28,CASSNDRLNTEAFF
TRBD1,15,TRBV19,CASSTTGTGFYGYTF
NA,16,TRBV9,CASSDTLGANGYGYTF
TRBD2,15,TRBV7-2,CASSRRAGAIDTQYF
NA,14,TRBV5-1,CASSLEGVRTEAFF
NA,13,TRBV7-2,CASSLKKPQPQHF
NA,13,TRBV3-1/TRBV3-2,CASSHLDATEAFF
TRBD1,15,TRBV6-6,CASSYPQGASYEQYF
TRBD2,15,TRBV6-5,CASRLAGGGLDEQFF
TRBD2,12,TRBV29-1,CSAGTSGYEQYF
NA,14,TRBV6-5,CASRPIGAGYGYTF
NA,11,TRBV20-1,CSARPDHEAFF
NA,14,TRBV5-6,CASSLGPRDEKLFF
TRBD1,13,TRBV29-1,CSVEGQGDTEAFF
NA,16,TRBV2,CASSEWSSGGGDTQYF
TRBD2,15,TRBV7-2,CASSLDGGAYNEQFF
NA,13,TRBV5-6,CASSLMGSQPQHF
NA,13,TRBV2,CASSEALAFGAFF
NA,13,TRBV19,CASGSGSFNEQFF
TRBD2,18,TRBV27,CASSSSGTSGSSYNEQFF
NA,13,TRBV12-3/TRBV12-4,CASSPDSGNTIYF
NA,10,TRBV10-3,CAIGGDTIYF
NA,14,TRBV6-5,CASSYSRSAQPQHF
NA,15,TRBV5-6,CASSLRTQTGNTIYF
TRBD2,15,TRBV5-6,CASRQAGGPRYEQFF
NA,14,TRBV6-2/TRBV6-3,CASSPVMVRETQYF
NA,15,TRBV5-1,CASSSGLNSNQPQHF
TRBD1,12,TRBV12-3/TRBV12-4,CASSHGTAEAFF
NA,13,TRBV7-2,CASSFSLTDTQYF
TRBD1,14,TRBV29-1,CSVWGTVFNYGYTF
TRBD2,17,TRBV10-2,CASRGTSGGSSYNEQFF
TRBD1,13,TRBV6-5,CASNRGDTGELFF
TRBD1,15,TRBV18,CASSLSGTAQGEQYF
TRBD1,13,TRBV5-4,CASSSGTDYEQYF
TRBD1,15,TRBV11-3,CASSAYGTGEHEQYF
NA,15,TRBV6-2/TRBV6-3,CASSVGLIATDEQFF
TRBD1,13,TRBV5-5,CASSFGQGNGYTF
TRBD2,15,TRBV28,CASTGLAVTQETQYF
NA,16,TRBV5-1,CASSLEPAYSTDTQYF
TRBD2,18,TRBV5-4,CASSPRSGTDSGANVLTF
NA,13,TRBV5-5,CASSLERPYEQYF
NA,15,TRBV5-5,CASSRVSSTNEKLFF
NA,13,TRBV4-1,CASSQGRFYEQYF
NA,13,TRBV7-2,CASSSRTGTEAFF
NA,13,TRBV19,CASRAVGTDTQYF
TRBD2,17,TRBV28,CASSLLAGARSYNEQFF